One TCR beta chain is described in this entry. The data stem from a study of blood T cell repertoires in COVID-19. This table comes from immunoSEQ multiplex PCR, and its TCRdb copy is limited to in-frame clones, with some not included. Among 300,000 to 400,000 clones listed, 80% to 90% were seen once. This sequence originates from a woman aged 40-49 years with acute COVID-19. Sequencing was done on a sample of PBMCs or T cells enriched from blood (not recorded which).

Written as DNA, the CDR3 is TGTGCCAGCTCACCCTCCACAGGGGAACCGGGCTACACCTTC. It encodes CASSPSTGEPGYTF. J is TRBJ1-2 and V is TRBV18; 7 bases are shared with TRBD1. The germline V gene encodes CDR1 KGHSH and CDR2 LQKENI. With V trimmed by 3 bases and J by 8 bases, 9 bases remained unmatched. The CDR3 is 14 amino acids.